The 27 T cell receptor beta chains listed next were all sequenced from one sample in a study of beta chain features in type 1 diabetes. All of the isolated RNA was reverse transcribed, so expressed TCRB transcripts were sequenced. TCRdb's table, derived via immunoSEQ multiplex PCR, lists solely in-frame clones and lacks some. The sample has about 410,000 clones; approximately 15% are singletons. The sequencing sample was made of naive CD4+ T cells from blood. These receptors were taken from a man aged 25-45 years in good health.

The rearrangement links TRBV2 to TRBJ2-3; no clear D gene. CDR1 is SNHLY and CDR2 is FYNNEI in the germline V gene. V lost 2 bases and J lost 2, with 11 bases in between. The CDR3 is 15 amino acids. This CDR3 reads CASSEQEAITDTQYF. The CDR3 bases are TGTGCCAGCAGTGAACAGGAAGCGATCACAGATACGCAGTATTTT.

Notes on this clone: Germline is not matched at one junction end, which may reflect a read error. The chain employs TRBV7-7 and TRBJ2-1; possibly TRBD1 for D (5 bases). Germline lookup yields CDR1 SSHAT and CDR2 FNYEAQ (reference sequence). The CDR3 length is 13 residues. In nucleotides, the CDR3 is TGTGCTAGCAGCCTGAGACAGTACAATGAGCAGTTCTTC. Amino acids: CASSLRQYNEQFF.

The genes are TRBV2 and TRBJ1-2; D gene unclear. Per germline, CDR1 SNHLY and CDR2 FYNNEI. This CDR3 is built from 12 residues. V dropped 0 bases and J dropped 8 bases, with 7 bases sitting between them. The CDR3 protein is CASSEAGIGYTF. CDR3 bases: TGTGCCAGCAGTGAAGCAGGGATCGGCTACACCTTC.

As DNA, the CDR3 is TGTGCCAGCAGCCTTCGAGGACTAGCGGGAGTCGAGCAGTTCTTC. It encodes CASSLRGLAGVEQFF. This rearrangement joins TRBV9 to TRBJ2-1; 13 bases fit TRBD2. The J segment lost 10 bases and the V segment lost 4 bases, leaving 8 bases of the junction unmatched. CDR3 length: 15 residues. Germline V CDR1 and CDR2: SGDLS, YYNGEE.

This clone came up a few times. The CDR3 DNA reads TGTGCCTACTTACAGAGCTATGGCTACACCTTC. Translating gives CAYLQSYGYTF. This rearrangement joins TRBV30 to TRBJ1-2; D is ambiguous. Per germline, CDR1 GTSNPN and CDR2 SVGIG (reference sequence). This CDR3 region has 11 residues. Trimming left V 7 bases short and J 4 bases short, with 10 bases between.

This clone was recorded a few times. The chain links TRBV5-6 to TRBJ1-1; D remains ambiguous. V was pared by 4 bases and J by 7 bases, with 8 bases between. This CDR3 is 11 amino acids long. Germline V gene lookup returns CDR1 SGHDT and CDR2 YYEEEE. The CDR3 bases are TGTGCCAGCAGCGCCCAACTTGAAGCTTTCTTT. Its protein product is CASSAQLEAFF.

The chain recombines TRBV5-1 with TRBJ2-3; 7 bases are a match to TRBD1. This CDR3 region has 15 residues. The germline CDR1 and CDR2 sequences are SGHRS and YFSETQ. Trimming removed 5 bases from V and 2 bases from J; junction bases left unmatched: 8. The CDR3 protein is CASRPLTGTTDTQYF. DNA for the CDR3: TGCGCCAGCAGACCTTTGACAGGGACCACAGATACGCAGTATTTT.

This clone appeared a few times. The chain links TRBV14 to TRBJ2-3, with 8 bases fitting TRBD1. The germline CDR1 and CDR2 sequences are SGHDN and FVKESK. CDR3 size: 17 residues. V dropped 3 bases and J dropped 2; count of bases not matched to a gene: 10. The CDR3, as DNA: TGTGCCAGCAGCCATCTATCCGGGACAGGCCCCACAGATACGCAGTATTTT. It codes for CASSHLSGTGPTDTQYF.

The rearrangement uses TRBV4-3 and TRBJ2-1, with 7 bases fitting TRBD2. V lost 5 bases, J lost 5 bases, and 3 bases stayed unmatched. From germline, CDR1 is LGHNA and CDR2 YSLEER. CDR3 length: 13 residues. For the CDR3, the DNA is TGCGCCAGCAGCGTTGCGGGAGACAATGAGCAGTTCTTC. It yields the protein CASSVAGDNEQFF.

The chain couples TRBV10-3 to TRBJ2-3; 7 positions match TRBD1. The V gene's germline CDR1 is ENHRY and CDR2 SYGVKD. With 6 bases clipped from V and 4 bases from J, the junction kept 10 bases outside the gene matches. This CDR3 has 15 amino acids. Here the CDR3 reads CAIREQGRGADTQYF. CDR3 coding DNA: TGTGCCATCAGAGAACAGGGGCGTGGAGCAGATACGCAGTATTTT.

The chain uses TRBV7-9 and TRBJ2-1, with unresolved D. The CDR3 is made up of 17 amino acids. V was shortened by 2 bases and J by 2 bases, with 16 bases between the two germline ends. Germline values: CDR1 SEHNR, CDR2 FQNEAQ (reference sequence). As DNA, the CDR3 is TGTGCCAGCAGCTTAATCATGTCGGGCGGCCCCTACAATGAGCAGTTCTTC. Translating it yields CASSLIMSGGPYNEQFF.

V gene TRBV4-1 combines with J gene TRBJ2-3; 9 bases are a match to TRBD1. V shed 5 bases, J shed 5 bases, and the junction held 14 bases outside the gene matches. This CDR3 is 17 amino acids long. The V gene's germline CDR1 is MGHRA and CDR2 YSYEKL. The CDR3 reads CASSTMGRDRVKDTQYF. The CDR3 coding sequence is TGCGCCAGCAGCACGATGGGGAGGGACAGGGTGAAAGATACGCAGTATTTT.

This clone was detected a few times. The V and J genes are TRBV7-9 and TRBJ2-6, with 9 bases aligning to TRBD1. The V gene end was trimmed by 6 bases and the J gene end by 4 bases; junction bases not matched to a gene: 4. The CDR3 totals 15 residues. The germline V gene has CDR1 SEHNR and CDR2 FQNEAQ (reference sequence). Written as DNA, the CDR3 is TGTGCCAGCAGGTTACAGGGGGCCGGGGCCAACGTCCTGACTTTC. Translating gives CASRLQGAGANVLTF.

This clone was detected a few times. This rearrangement joins TRBV7-9 to TRBJ1-2; a weak D match, TRBD1 (6 bases). Germline assignment: CDR1 SEHNR and CDR2 FQNEAQ (reference sequence). The CDR3 consists of 14 residues. V was cut by 5 bases and J by 2 bases, with 12 bases left in between. CDR3 coding DNA: TGTGCCAGCAGCCTGGACAGAAGGAACTATGGCTACACCTTC. It encodes CASSLDRRNYGYTF.

The V gene is TRBV15, the J gene TRBJ1-2; 9 bases are a match to TRBD1. The V and J ends lost 5 bases and 6 bases, in that order; junction bases with no gene match: 10. In germline, CDR1 is LNHNV, CDR2 YYDKDF (reference sequence). This CDR3 region has 15 residues. The CDR3 nucleotides are TGTGCCACCAGCGCGAGTACAGGGGGCGTTAATGGCTACACCTTC. Its protein is CATSASTGGVNGYTF.

This chain joins TRBV19 and TRBJ2-1; 9 bases agree with TRBD2. Germline V gene lookup returns CDR1 LNHDA and CDR2 SQIVND (reference sequence). With 6 bases clipped from V and 9 bases from J, the junction kept 6 bases outside the gene matches. The CDR3 is made up of 13 amino acids. CDR3 amino acids: CASRAGGPFEQFF. CDR3 coding DNA: TGTGCCAGTAGGGCGGGAGGGCCGTTTGAGCAGTTCTTC.

This clone was counted only a few times. This chain links TRBV25-1 with TRBJ1-2; a weak D match, TRBD1 (5 bases). The V end lost 8 bases, the J end lost 4 bases, and 14 bases lay between the germline ends. CDR1 is MGHDK, CDR2 SYGVNS, per germline. The CDR3 is made up of 13 amino acids. The CDR3: CASRDGNPYGYTF. The CDR3 nucleotides read TGTGCCAGCCGGGACGGCAACCCCTATGGCTACACCTTC.

This clone was seen a few times. This chain links TRBV7-2 with TRBJ2-5; D uncertain. The J call could be wrong; TRBJ2-7 is a better fit for the DNA end. The CDR3 has 11 residues. Germline values: CDR1 SGHTA, CDR2 FQGNSA. In DNA, the CDR3 is TGTGCCAGCAGCACACACTACGAGCAGTACTTC. Its translation is CASSTHYEQYF.

Here the CDR3 DNA reads TGTGCCAGCAGCCGCGCAGAGGGGAATGAGCAGTTCTTC. Protein sequence: CASSRAEGNEQFF. The chain is built from TRBV6-5 and TRBJ2-1; the D gene could be TRBD1 or TRBD2 (5 bases each). Germline V CDR1 and CDR2: MNHEY, SVGAGI. This CDR3 has 13 amino acids. The V end lost 6 bases, the J end lost 7 bases, and 13 bases lay between the germline ends.

J is TRBJ2-2 and V is TRBV6-5, with D unclear. CDR1 is MNHEY, CDR2 SVGAGI, per germline. The CDR3 has 13 amino acids. V was clipped by 11 bases and J by 0 bases, with 10 bases between them. The CDR3 DNA reads TGTGCCGTCATTGGGTCGAACACCGGGGAGCTGTTTTTT. Amino acid sequence: CAVIGSNTGELFF.

In its sample, this clone was seen a few times. The chain recombines TRBV7-6 with TRBJ2-2; 13 bases match TRBD2. The CDR3 contains 18 residues. The V segment lost 5 bases and the J segment 2 bases; nucleotides outside the gene matches: 8. CDR1 SGHVS and CDR2 FNYEAQ come from the germline V gene. The DNA of the CDR3 is TGTGCCAGCAGCCCCCGGACTAGCGGGAGTGGAAACACCGGGGAGCTGTTTTTT. Residues: CASSPRTSGSGNTGELFF.

The chain recombines TRBV9 with TRBJ1-3; D not resolved. The ends were cut back, 3 bases at V and 0 bases at J, with 10 bases in the middle. Germline CDR1 reads SGDLS; CDR2 reads YYNGEE. The CDR3 totals 15 residues. The CDR3 nucleotides read TGTGCCAGCAGCGCGACGGGTAACTCTGGAAACACCATATATTTT. This gives the protein CASSATGNSGNTIYF.

This chain links TRBV7-6 with TRBJ2-3, with 7 bases fitting TRBD2. The J segment lost 2 bases and the V segment lost 2 bases, leaving 7 bases of the junction unmatched. This CDR3 has 16 amino acids. Germline CDR1 reads SGHVS; CDR2 reads FNYEAQ. The CDR3 region is CASSLRAGVTTDTQYF. CDR3 coding DNA: TGTGCCAGCAGCTTAAGGGCGGGAGTGACCACAGATACGCAGTATTTT.

Comments on this clone: Other DNA sequences from this sample encode an identical CDR3 as well. This chain links TRBV7-9 with TRBJ2-3; D gene unclear. Trimming took 5 bases from V and 5 from J, leaving 8 bases between them. CDR3 size: 12 residues. The germline gives CDR1 SEHNR, CDR2 FQNEAQ (reference sequence). The DNA for the CDR3 is TGTGCCAGCAGCCGAACGGGAGATACGCAGTATTTT. Its translation: CASSRTGDTQYF.

This chain links TRBV9 with TRBJ2-3; 7 positions match TRBD2. After removal of 4 bases from V and 4 bases from J, the junction contained 9 bases not matched to a gene. Germline loops: CDR1 SGDLS, CDR2 YYNGEE. The CDR3 runs to 15 residues. CDR3 protein: CASSMYRGVADTQYF. The CDR3 DNA sequence: TGTGCCAGCAGCATGTACCGGGGGGTTGCAGATACGCAGTATTTT.

The sample holds a few counts of this clone. This rearrangement joins TRBV25-1 to TRBJ2-5; D may be TRBD2 (5 bases). V was pared by 4 bases and J by 1 base, with 16 bases between. Per the germline V gene, CDR1 is MGHDK and CDR2 is SYGVNS. The CDR3 has 16 residues. CDR3 sequence (DNA): TGTGCCAGCAGTGGGACTCCACCTGTGGCCCAAGAGACCCAGTACTTC. Translation gives CASSGTPPVAQETQYF.

This clone showed up just a few times. CDR3 protein: CASSRRDRDDEQYF. The CDR3 region has the DNA TGTGCCAGCAGCCGCCGGGACAGGGATGACGAGCAGTACTTC. The gene calls are TRBV13 and TRBJ2-7; 9 positions match TRBD1. The CDR3 length is 14 residues. V lost 5 bases, J lost 5 bases, and 7 bases stayed unmatched. Germline CDR1 is PRHDT and CDR2 is FYEKMQ (reference sequence).